This T cell receptor (beta chain) is drawn from a study of T-cell reconstitution after alpha-beta-depleted transplantation in children. Molecular barcoding with unique molecular identifiers was used for the TCRbeta library. TCRdb re-called the PCR reads through MiXCR, storing one row per CDR3 protein. The sample has 480,000 or so distinct CDR3 sequences; approximately 10% are singletons. Regarding the study as a whole: Hyperexpanded clones declined; after one year, newly produced T cells mostly supplied diversity. Reportedly, alpha-beta T cells present about two months post-transplant originated from several hundred expanded clones of graft origin.

CDR1 LNHNV and CDR2 YYDKDF come from the germline V gene (reference sequence). The ends lost 8 bases at V and 5 bases at J; junction bases unmatched: 11. The CDR3 has 14 amino acids. Points on this clonotype: Its target is unknown.

The material was PBMCs, obtained before TCRalphabeta/CD19-depleted stem cell transplant. The source is a child younger than 10 with inherited bone marrow failure, due to receive a stem cell transplant. The chain links TRBV15 to TRBJ2-7; 8 bases are shared with TRBD1. CDR3 region: CATSFGTGVHEQYF. In nucleotides, the CDR3 is TGTGCCACCTCTTTCGGGACAGGCGTCCACGAGCAGTACTTC.